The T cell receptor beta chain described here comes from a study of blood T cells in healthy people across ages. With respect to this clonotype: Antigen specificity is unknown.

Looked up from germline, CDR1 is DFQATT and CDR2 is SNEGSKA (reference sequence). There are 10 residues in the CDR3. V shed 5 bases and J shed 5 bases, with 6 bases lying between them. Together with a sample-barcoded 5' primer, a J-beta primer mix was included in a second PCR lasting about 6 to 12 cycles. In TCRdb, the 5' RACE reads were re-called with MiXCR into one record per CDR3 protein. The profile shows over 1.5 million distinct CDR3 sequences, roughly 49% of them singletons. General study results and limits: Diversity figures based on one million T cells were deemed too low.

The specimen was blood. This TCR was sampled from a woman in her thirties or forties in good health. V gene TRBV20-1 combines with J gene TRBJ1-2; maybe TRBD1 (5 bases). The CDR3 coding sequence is TGCAGTGCTCCAGGGTATGGCTACACCTTC. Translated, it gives CSAPGYGYTF.